This T cell receptor (beta chain) emerged from a study of blood T cell repertoires in COVID-19. Across the whole study: PBMCs, B-cell-depleted T cells, or T cells provided the cDNA or gDNA that made up the material.

Only in-frame clones appear in the TCRdb table, and some are missing; sequencing was by immunoSEQ multiplex PCR. The sample has about 210,000 clones; more than 75% are singletons. This clone was detected once. Germline V lookup: CDR1 KGHSH, CDR2 LQKENI. The CDR3 extends over 15 amino acids. V lost 3 bases and J 1 base, leaving 10 bases between the germline ends. The sequencing sample was made of peripheral blood. This clonotype was obtained from a middle-aged woman with acute or convalescent COVID-19. The chain is built from TRBV18 and TRBJ1-3; D ambiguous. The CDR3 nucleotides read TGTGCCAGCTCACCCTCTCGGGAATCTGGAAACACCATATATTTT. Encoded protein: CASSPSRESGNTIYF.